This passage covers 20 T cell receptor beta chains from one sample sequenced in a study of T cell repertoires in cytomegalovirus infection. TCRdb called the reads again in MiXCR, with one record for every CDR3 protein. This repertoire shows 830,000 or so distinct CDR3 sequences, 30% to 35% found once; its top ten account for under 15%. These receptors have no known antigen. The starting material was cultured CD8+ T cells from PBMCs, obtained from culture after CMV antigen stimulation. The receptors come from a human donor in good health (CMV status not recorded). Some clones in this sample may be carry-over from other donors' samples.

The chain combines TRBV10-3 with TRBJ1-6; D is uncertain. Trimming took off 10 bases at V and 14 bases at J, with 9 bases between the two ends. The CDR3 is made up of 9 amino acids. CDR1 ENHRY and CDR2 SYGVKD come from the germline V gene. This chain's CDR3 is CAKLVALHF. Written as DNA, the CDR3 is TGTGCCAAACTTGTGGCCCTCCACTTT.

The sample holds many counts of this clonotype. V gene TRBV6-1 combines with J gene TRBJ1-4; D is uncertain. Germline loops: CDR1 MNHNS, CDR2 SASEGT. The CDR3 has 16 amino acids. CDR3 sequence reads: CGIKKKNAAPNEKLFF. CDR3 bases: TGTGGGATAAAAAAAAAAAACGCAGCACCAAATGAAAAACTGTTTTTT.

V usage is TRBV27 and J usage is TRBJ2-5, with TRBD1 as a possible D gene (5 bases). The CDR3 length is 15 residues. The V and J ends lost 2 bases and 1 base respectively, with 11 bases between them. In germline, CDR1 is MNHEY, CDR2 SMNVEV (reference sequence). In nucleotides, the CDR3 is TGTGCCAGCAGTTTAAACAGGTCCCCCCAAGAGACCCAGTACTTC. It encodes CASSLNRSPQETQYF.

The chain couples TRBV5-1 to TRBJ1-5, with D perhaps matching TRBD1 (6 bases). Germline-derived CDR1 and CDR2 are SGHRS and YFSETQ. V lost 6 bases, J lost 6 bases, and 19 bases lay in between. CDR3 size: 15 residues. The CDR3 protein is CASTSRGAPSQPQHF. The CDR3 region has the DNA TGCGCCAGCACTTCCAGGGGCGCCCCCAGTCAGCCCCAGCATTTT.

The CDR3: CASSGADTRDTNEKLFF. In DNA, the CDR3 is TGTGCCAGCAGCGGAGCTGACACGAGGGACACTAATGAAAAACTGTTTTTT. The V gene is TRBV9, the J gene TRBJ1-4; weak D call: TRBD1 (5 bases). V was shortened by 3 bases and J by 2 bases, with 17 bases between the two germline ends. The CDR3 has 17 amino acids. CDR1 SGDLS and CDR2 YYNGEE come from the germline V gene.

The J gene is TRBJ1-4, the V gene TRBV6-1, with 8 bases fitting TRBD1. The CDR3 has 18 residues. Per germline, CDR1 MNHNS and CDR2 SASEGT. V shed 6 bases and J 8 bases; nucleotides not matched to a gene: 20. The CDR3 DNA is TGTGCCAGCAGGGGTTTGGACAGGGTAGTAATCCGTGGGGAAAAACTGTTTTTT. As protein: CASRGLDRVVIRGEKLFF.

This clonotype occurred many times. This sequence joins TRBV7-8 and TRBJ1-5; 10 bases fit TRBD1. Germline assignment: CDR1 SGHVS and CDR2 FQNEAQ. This CDR3 region has 16 residues. V was clipped by 7 bases and J by 6 bases; unmatched bases: 12. The CDR3 nucleotides are TGTGCCAGCACCGAATGGGGACAGGGGATAGGTCAGCCCCAGCATTTT. This encodes CASTEWGQGIGQPQHF.

The rearrangement joins TRBV6-6 to TRBJ2-7, with D perhaps assigned TRBD1 or TRBD2 (5 bases each). CDR1 is MNHNY and CDR2 is SVGAGI in the germline V gene (reference sequence). Trimming pared 4 bases from V and 3 bases from J, leaving 13 bases between. The CDR3 consists of 14 residues. The CDR3 here is CASSSRDGIYEQYV. The CDR3 coding sequence is TGTGCCAGCAGTTCCCGGGACGGAATCTACGAGCAGTACGTC.

The chain carries TRBV3-1 and TRBJ2-5; 12 bases fit TRBD2. V gave up 2 bases and J gave up 5 bases; unmatched junction bases: 6. The germline CDR1 and CDR2 sequences are LGHDT and YNNKEL (reference sequence). This CDR3 is built from 16 residues. CDR3 sequence reads: CASSQPLAGGRETQYF. The CDR3 coding sequence is TGTGCCAGCAGCCAACCCCTAGCGGGGGGGCGGGAGACCCAGTACTTC.

V and J are TRBV5-6 and TRBJ2-1; tentative D call: TRBD2 (7 bases). This CDR3 contains 15 residues. Deletions cut 6 bases from V and 7 bases from J, with 20 bases between. From germline, CDR1 is SGHDT and CDR2 YYEEEE. For the CDR3, the DNA is TGTGCCAGCACCCTCTTAATGGGGGGGCCGAATGAGCAGTTCTTC. Encoded protein: CASTLLMGGPNEQFF.

This clonotype was recorded once. The chain is built from TRBV10-3 and TRBJ2-3, with D perhaps assigned TRBD1 or TRBD2 (5 bases each). The CDR3 is 15 residues long. The V and J ends lost 10 bases and 0 bases respectively, with 17 bases between them. CDR1 ENHRY and CDR2 SYGVKD come from the germline V gene. In DNA, the CDR3 is TGTGCCACCCAAGAAGGGACGGTCAGCACAGATACGCAGTATTTT. This sequence encodes CATQEGTVSTDTQYF.

V gene TRBV6-5 combines with J gene TRBJ2-1, with a tentative D call TRBD1 (6 bases). V gave up 0 bases and J gave up 6 bases, with 18 bases separating them. The CDR3 is 17 amino acids. Germline V gives CDR1 MNHEY, CDR2 SVGAGI. CDR3: CASSYSGWQGKGNEQFF. The CDR3 region has the DNA TGTGCCAGCAGTTACTCAGGATGGCAGGGGAAGGGCAATGAGCAGTTCTTC.

This chain connects TRBV19 to TRBJ1-1; 10 positions match TRBD1. The junction had 6 bases not matched to a gene; V was cut back by 0 bases and J by 5 bases. The germline CDR1 and CDR2 sequences are LNHDA and SQIVND (reference sequence). This CDR3 comprises 16 residues. CDR3 loop: CASSIDGDRGWTEAFF. In nucleotides, the CDR3 is TGTGCCAGTAGTATAGATGGGGACAGGGGATGGACTGAAGCTTTCTTT.

The chain employs TRBV27 and TRBJ1-5; D is possibly TRBD1 (5 bases). CDR1 MNHEY and CDR2 SMNVEV come from the germline V gene (reference sequence). With 6 bases removed from V and 5 bases from J, the gap between germline ends came to 20 bases. The CDR3 totals 16 residues. CDR3 nucleotides: TGTGCCAGCAGATGGGGGGGGATCGGAGGGGATCAGCCCCAGCATTTT. It encodes CASRWGGIGGDQPQHF.

In this sample, this clonotype turned up once. The V and J genes are TRBV6-2 or TRBV6-3 and TRBJ1-2; no reliable D call. The CDR3 extends over 14 amino acids. Trimming removed 6 bases from V and 8 bases from J, with 19 bases in between. Germline CDR1 reads MNHEY; CDR2 reads SVGEGT. CDR3 protein: CASSPKNTMEGYTF. The DNA for the CDR3 is TGTGCCAGCAGCCCTAAAAATACTATGGAGGGCTACACCTTC.

V and J are TRBV7-9 and TRBJ2-7; 8 nucleotides line up with TRBD1. The CDR3 runs to 14 residues. J gave up 5 bases and V 1 base, and 4 bases lay outside the gene matches. The V gene's germline CDR1 is SEHNR and CDR2 FQNEAQ (reference sequence). CDR3 bases: TGTGCCAGCAGCTTAGGGACAGGGTCCCACGAGCAGTACGTC. Translating it yields CASSLGTGSHEQYV.

The CDR3 reads CASSQDFSPTYNEQFF. CDR3 sequence (DNA): TGCGCCAGCAGCCAAGATTTCAGCCCAACCTACAATGAGCAGTTCTTC. This sequence joins TRBV4-1 and TRBJ2-1; D gene ambiguous. Looked up from germline, CDR1 is MGHRA and CDR2 is YSYEKL. The length of the CDR3 is 16 residues. V gave up 0 bases and J gave up 2 bases, with 11 bases separating them.

As regards this clonotype: Likely a read error: the CDR3 ends without its conserved phenylalanine or tryptophan. The rearrangement uses TRBV7-8 and TRBJ1-3; a weak D match, TRBD1 (5 bases). Per germline, CDR1 SGHVS and CDR2 FQNEAQ. This CDR3 is built from 16 residues. The CDR3 spells CANSLDGGGSGNTIYL. The CDR3, as DNA: TGTGCCAACAGCTTGGACGGGGGGGGCTCTGGAAACACCATATATTTG.

This clonotype has a count of ten or more. The V call is TRBV11-2, the J call TRBJ2-3; TRBD1 agrees at 11 bases. This CDR3 region has 16 residues. CDR1 is SGHAT and CDR2 is FQNNGV in the germline V gene. Germline trimming cut 6 bases from V and 4 bases from J; bases unmatched to any gene: 9. DNA of the CDR3: TGTGCCAGCAGGCCCGGACAGGGGGCTAGGCCAGATACGCAGTATTTT. Translated: CASRPGQGARPDTQYF. The full variable domain, in which reference TRBV11-2 and TRBJ2-3 provide the parts outside the CDR3, is EAGVAQSPRYKIIEKRQSVAFWCNPISGHATLYWYQQILGQGPKLLIQFQNNGVVDDSQLPKDRFSAERLKGVDSTLKIQPAKLEDSAVYLCASRPGQGARPDTQYFGPGTRLTVL.

This clonotype was found a few times. The gene calls are TRBV27 and TRBJ2-7; 8 bases align to TRBD2. With 2 bases clipped from V and 4 bases from J, the junction kept 4 bases outside the gene matches. The CDR3 length is 14 residues. The germline V gene has CDR1 MNHEY and CDR2 SMNVEV (reference sequence). In DNA, the CDR3 is TGTGCCAGCAGTTTAAGCGGGGGCCTATACGAGCAGTACTTC. It is translated as CASSLSGGLYEQYF.